This TCR beta chain originates from a study of cytomegalovirus exposure and HLA in healthy donors. Study-wide findings and caveats: Cytomegalovirus-associated TCR beta chains were listed, numbering some 180.

The CDR3 runs 18 residues. Germline loops: CDR1 MGHRA, CDR2 YSYEKL. Trimming at V came to 0 bases and at J to 3 bases, leaving 13 bases not matched to a gene. Turning to this clone: Its antigen is as yet unknown.

Only in-frame clones appear in the TCRdb table, and some are missing; sequencing was by immunoSEQ multiplex PCR. The sample has roughly 60,000 clones, about 94% seen once. Specimen: PBMCs. The genes are TRBV4-1 and TRBJ2-7, with 8 bases aligning to TRBD2. This clonotype originated in a man aged 18 to 29 in good health and CMV-seronegative. In nucleotides, the CDR3 is TGCGCCAGCAGCCAAGATCCCCCCAGAGCGGGAGAGCTCTACGAGCAGTACTTC. As protein: CASSQDPPRAGELYEQYF.